This TCR beta chain was recorded in a study of human T cells and chemical hapten exposure. This clonotype was counted many times. Time point noted: patch test 1, 2 weeks after DPC sensitization. Treatment specified: therapeutic diphenylcyclopropenone sensitization with weekly scalp DPC. The authors' total RNA extraction used unfractionated whole blood. This CDR3 region has 14 residues. V was trimmed by 5 bases and J by 2 bases, leaving 13 bases between them. Germline CDR1 reads MNHNS; CDR2 reads SASEGT. TCRdb called the RACE reads again in MiXCR, with one record for every CDR3 protein. Among about 37,000 distinct CDR3 sequences listed, roughly 6.4% were seen once.

This receptor was identified in a woman between 25 and 40 years old with alopecia areata. Some clones in this sample may be carry-over from other donors' samples. Material: whole blood, obtained in connection with sensitization to the hapten diphenylcyclopropenone (DPC). This chain links TRBV6-1 with TRBJ2-7; weak D call: TRBD1 (5 bases). CDR3 DNA sequence: TGTGCCAGCAGTCCCCGGACACCTACCTACGAGCAGTACTTC. This translates into CASSPRTPTYEQYF.